This TCR beta chain was sequenced for a study of PD-L1 blockade in urothelial cancer. Time point defined: pretreatment peripheral blood. The data were produced by immunoSEQ multiplex PCR, yet TCRdb's version contains in-frame clones alone and is incomplete. The table includes some 52,000 clones, around 74% detected once. The CDR3 length is 16 residues. CDR1 is SGDLS, CDR2 YYNGEE, per germline. J gave up 4 bases and V 1 base, and 10 bases lay outside the gene matches. Here the sequenced sample was PBMCs, taken around atezolizumab (anti-PD-L1) treatment. This receptor was obtained from a man aged 65 to 85 with urothelial cancer. The chain is built from TRBV9 and TRBJ1-2; 7 nucleotides agree with TRBD1. This CDR3 is CASSVSPDRPPYGYTF. The CDR3 DNA is TGTGCCAGCAGCGTAAGTCCGGACAGGCCCCCCTATGGCTACACCTTC.